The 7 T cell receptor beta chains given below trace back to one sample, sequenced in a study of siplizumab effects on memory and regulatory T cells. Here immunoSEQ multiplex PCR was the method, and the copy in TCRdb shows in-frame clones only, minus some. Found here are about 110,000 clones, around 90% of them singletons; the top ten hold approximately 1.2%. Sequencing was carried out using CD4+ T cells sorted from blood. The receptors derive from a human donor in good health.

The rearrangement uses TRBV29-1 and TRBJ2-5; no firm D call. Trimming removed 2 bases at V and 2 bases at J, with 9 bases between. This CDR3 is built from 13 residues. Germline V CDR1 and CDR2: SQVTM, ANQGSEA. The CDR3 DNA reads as TGCAGCGTTGAAAGGCCCCAGCAAGAGACCCAGTACTTC. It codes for CSVERPQQETQYF.

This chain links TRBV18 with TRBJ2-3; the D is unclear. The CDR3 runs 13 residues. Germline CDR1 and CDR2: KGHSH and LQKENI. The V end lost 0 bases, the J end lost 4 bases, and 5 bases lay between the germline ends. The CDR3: CASSPPSSDTQYF. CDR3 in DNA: TGTGCCAGCTCACCACCATCATCAGATACGCAGTATTTT.

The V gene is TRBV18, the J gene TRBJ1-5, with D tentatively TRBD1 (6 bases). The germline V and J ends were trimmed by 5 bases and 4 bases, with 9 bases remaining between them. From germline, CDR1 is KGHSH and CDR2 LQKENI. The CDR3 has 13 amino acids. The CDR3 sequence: CASSTGLNQPQHF. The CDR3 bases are TGTGCCAGCTCAACAGGGCTTAATCAGCCCCAGCATTTT.

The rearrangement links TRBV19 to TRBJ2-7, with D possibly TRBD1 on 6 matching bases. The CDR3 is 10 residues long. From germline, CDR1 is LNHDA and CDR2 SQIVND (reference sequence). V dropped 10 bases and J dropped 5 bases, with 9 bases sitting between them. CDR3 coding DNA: TGTGCCACCAGGGGCCACGAGCAGTACTTC. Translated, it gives CATRGHEQYF.

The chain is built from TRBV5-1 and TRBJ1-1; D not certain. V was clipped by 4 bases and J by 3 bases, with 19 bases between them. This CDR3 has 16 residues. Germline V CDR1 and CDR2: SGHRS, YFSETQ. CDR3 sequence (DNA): TGCGCCAGCAGCCTCAGAGCCCGCGCTACCGACACTGAAGCTTTCTTT. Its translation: CASSLRARATDTEAFF.

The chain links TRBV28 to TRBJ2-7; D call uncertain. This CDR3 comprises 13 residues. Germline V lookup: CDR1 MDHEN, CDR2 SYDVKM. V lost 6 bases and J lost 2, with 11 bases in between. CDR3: CASRRLPAYEQYF. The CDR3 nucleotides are TGTGCCAGCAGGAGACTGCCAGCCTACGAGCAGTACTTC. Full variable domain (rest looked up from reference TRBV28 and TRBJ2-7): DVKVTQSSRYLVKRTGEKVFLECVQDMDHENMFWYRQDPGLGLRLIYFSYDVKMKEKGDIPEGYSVSREKKERFSLILESASTNQTSMYLCASRRLPAYEQYFGPGTRLTVT.

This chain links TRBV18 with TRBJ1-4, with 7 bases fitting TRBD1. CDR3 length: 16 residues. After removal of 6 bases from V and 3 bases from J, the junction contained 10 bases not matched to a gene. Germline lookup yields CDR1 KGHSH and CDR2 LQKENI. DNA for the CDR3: TGTGCCAGCTCGTTTGCACCGGGACAGCCTAATGAAAAACTGTTTTTT. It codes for CASSFAPGQPNEKLFF. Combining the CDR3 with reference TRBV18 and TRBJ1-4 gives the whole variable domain NAGVMQNPRHLVRRRGQEARLRCSPMKGHSHVYWYRQLPEEGLKFMVYLQKENIIDESGMPKERFSAEFPKEGPSILRIQQVVRGDSAAYFCASSFAPGQPNEKLFFGSGTQLSVL.